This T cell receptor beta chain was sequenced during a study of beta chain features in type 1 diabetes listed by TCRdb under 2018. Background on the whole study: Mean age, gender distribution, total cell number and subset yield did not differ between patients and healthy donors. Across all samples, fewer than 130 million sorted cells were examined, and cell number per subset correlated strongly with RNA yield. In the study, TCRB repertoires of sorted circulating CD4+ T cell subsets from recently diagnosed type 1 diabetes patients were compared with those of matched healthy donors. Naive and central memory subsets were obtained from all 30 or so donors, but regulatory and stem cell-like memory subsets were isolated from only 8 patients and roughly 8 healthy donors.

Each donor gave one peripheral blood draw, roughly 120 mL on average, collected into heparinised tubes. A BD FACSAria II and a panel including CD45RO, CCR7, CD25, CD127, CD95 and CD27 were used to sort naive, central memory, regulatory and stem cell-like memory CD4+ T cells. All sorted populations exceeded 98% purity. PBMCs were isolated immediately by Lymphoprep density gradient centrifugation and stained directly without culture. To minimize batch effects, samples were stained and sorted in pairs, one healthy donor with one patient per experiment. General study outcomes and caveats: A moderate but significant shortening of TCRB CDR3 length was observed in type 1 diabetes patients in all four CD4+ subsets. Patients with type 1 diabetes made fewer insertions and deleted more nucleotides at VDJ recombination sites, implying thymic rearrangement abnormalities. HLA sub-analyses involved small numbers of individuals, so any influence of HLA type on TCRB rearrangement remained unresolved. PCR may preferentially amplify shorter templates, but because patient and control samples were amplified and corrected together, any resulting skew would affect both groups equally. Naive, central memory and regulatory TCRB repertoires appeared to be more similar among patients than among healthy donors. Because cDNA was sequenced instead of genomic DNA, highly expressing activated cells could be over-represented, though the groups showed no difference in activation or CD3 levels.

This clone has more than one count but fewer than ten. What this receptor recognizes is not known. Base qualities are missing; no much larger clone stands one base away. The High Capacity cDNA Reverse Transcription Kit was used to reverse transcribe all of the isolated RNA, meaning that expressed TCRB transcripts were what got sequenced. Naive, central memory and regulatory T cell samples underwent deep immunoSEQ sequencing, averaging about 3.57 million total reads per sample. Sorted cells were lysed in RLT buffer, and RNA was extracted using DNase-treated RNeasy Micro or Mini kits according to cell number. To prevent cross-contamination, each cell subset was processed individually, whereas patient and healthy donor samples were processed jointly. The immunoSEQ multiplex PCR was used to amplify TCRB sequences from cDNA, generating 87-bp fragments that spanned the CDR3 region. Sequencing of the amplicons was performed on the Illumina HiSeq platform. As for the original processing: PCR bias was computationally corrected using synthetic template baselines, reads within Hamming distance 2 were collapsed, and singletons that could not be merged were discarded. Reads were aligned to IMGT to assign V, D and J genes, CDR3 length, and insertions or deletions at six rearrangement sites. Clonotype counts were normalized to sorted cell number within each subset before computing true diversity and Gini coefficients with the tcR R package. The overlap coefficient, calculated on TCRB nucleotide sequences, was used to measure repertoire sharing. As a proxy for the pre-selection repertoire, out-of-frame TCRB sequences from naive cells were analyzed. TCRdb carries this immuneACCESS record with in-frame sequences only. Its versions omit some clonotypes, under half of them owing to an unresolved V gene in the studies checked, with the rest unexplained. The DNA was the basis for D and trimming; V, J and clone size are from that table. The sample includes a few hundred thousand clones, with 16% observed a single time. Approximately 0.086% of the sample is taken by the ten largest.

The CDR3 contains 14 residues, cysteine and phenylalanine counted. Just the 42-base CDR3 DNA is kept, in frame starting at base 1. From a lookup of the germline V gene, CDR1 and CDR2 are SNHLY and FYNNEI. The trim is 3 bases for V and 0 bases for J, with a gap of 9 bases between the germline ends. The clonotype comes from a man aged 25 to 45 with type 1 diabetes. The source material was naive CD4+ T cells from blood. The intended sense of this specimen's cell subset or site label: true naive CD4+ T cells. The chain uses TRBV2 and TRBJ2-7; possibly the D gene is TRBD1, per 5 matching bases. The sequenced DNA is TGTGCCAGCAGTGACCAGGGTAGCTCCTACGAGCAGTACTTC. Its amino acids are CASSDQGSSYEQYF.